This T cell receptor beta chain was found in a study of technical replicates of blood from a handful of donors. Germline lookup yields CDR1 SNHLY and CDR2 FYNNEI. The ends lost 3 bases at V and 1 base at J; junction bases unmatched: 4. The CDR3 has 15 residues. Produced via immunoSEQ multiplex PCR; TCRdb's table is partial and in-frame only. Of more than 90,000 clones listed, about 94% are singletons. The clonotype originates from a human donor in good health. Sequenced input: T cells isolated from PBMCs. The J gene is TRBJ2-7, the V gene TRBV2; TRBD2 matches 9 bases. CDR3 in DNA: TGTGCCAGCAGTGAGGCTAGCGGGGTTTCCTACGAGCAGTACTTC. It encodes CASSEASGVSYEQYF.